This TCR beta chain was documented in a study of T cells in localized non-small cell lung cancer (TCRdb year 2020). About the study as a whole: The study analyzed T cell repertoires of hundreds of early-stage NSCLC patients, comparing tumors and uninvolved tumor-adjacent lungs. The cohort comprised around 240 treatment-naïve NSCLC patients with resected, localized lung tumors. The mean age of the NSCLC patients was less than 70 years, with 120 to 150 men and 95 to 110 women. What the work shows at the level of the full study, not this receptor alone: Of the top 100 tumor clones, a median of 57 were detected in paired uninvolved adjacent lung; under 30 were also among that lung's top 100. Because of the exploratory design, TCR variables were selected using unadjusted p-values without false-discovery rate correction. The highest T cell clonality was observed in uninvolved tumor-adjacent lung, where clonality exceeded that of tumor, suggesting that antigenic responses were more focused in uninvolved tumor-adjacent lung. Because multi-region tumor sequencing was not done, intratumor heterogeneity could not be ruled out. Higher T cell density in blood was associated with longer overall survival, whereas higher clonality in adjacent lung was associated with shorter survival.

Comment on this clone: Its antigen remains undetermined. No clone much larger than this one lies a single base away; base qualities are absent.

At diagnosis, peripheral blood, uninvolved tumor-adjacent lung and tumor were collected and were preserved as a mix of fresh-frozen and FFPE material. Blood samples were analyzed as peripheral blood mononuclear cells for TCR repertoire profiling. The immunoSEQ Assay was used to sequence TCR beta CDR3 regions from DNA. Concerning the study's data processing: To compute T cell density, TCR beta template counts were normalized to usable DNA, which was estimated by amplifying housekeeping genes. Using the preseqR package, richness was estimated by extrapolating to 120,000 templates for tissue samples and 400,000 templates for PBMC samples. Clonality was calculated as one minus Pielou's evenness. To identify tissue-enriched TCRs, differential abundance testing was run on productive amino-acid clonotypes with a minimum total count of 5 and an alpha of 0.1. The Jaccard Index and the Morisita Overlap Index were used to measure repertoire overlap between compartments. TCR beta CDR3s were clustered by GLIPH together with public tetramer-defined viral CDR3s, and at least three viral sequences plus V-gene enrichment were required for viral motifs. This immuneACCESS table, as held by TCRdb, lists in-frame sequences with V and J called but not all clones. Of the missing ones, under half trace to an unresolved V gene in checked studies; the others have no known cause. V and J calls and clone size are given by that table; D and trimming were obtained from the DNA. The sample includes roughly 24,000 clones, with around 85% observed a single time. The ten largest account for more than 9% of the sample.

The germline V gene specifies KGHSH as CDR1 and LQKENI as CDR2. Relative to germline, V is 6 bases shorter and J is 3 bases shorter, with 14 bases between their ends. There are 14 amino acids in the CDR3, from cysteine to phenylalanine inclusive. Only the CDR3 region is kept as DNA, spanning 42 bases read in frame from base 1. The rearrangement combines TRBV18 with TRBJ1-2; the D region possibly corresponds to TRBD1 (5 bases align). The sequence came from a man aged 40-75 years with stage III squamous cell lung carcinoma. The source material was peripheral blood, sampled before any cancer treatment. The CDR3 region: CASSPSGGDYGYTF. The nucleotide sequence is TGTGCCAGCTCCCCCTCGGGGGGAGACTATGGCTACACCTTC.